This T cell receptor (beta chain) was captured in a study of shared clonotypes between healthy human individuals. Clones were sequenced by immunoSEQ multiplex PCR, and TCRdb holds only the in-frame ones, with some missing. The data show around 2,000,000 clones, with over 85% seen just once and roughly 0.13% held by the top ten. Study findings and constraints: Large depth notwithstanding, sorted-subset sequencing proved incomplete by rarefaction.

The V end lost 5 bases, the J end lost 4 bases, and 11 bases lay between the germline ends. The V gene's germline CDR1 is SGHTA and CDR2 FQGNSA. CDR3 length equals 13 residues. About this clone itself: Its cognate antigen is unknown.

The sequencing input was naive CD4+ T cells sorted from blood. Subset noted: CD45RA+ positively selected. This TCR derives from a man aged 18 to 30 in good health. The gene calls are TRBV7-2 and TRBJ1-1, with D maybe TRBD1 (6 bases). CDR3 DNA sequence: TGTGCCAGCAGCCTCCAGACAGGCACTGAAGCTTTCTTT. Translated, it gives CASSLQTGTEAFF.